This is a list of T cell receptor beta chains from one sample in a study of blood T cells in healthy people across ages. TCRdb re-analysed the 5' RACE reads in MiXCR, keeping a single row per CDR3 protein. The sample has around 1,600,000 distinct CDR3 sequences; 40% to 45% are singletons. Sequencing was carried out using blood. The receptors were sampled from a woman younger than 35 in good health. The CDR3 runs from the conserved cysteine through the conserved F or W. Fields, in order: V gene, J gene, clone size, D gene, CDR3 DNA, CDR3 protein. The D gene is left open where the match is weak. Rows give clone size only sometimes, using once, few, many, or a class for an expanded clone.

>TRBV9|TRBJ2-3|.|.
TGTGCCAGCAGCGTAGTTCTGGGGGCAGATACGCAGTATTTT
CASSVVLGADTQYF
>TRBV20-1|TRBJ2-3|.|.
TGCAGTGCCCATCTCGGCCCTAGCACAGATACGCAGTATTTT
CSAHLGPSTDTQYF
>TRBV20-1|TRBJ2-5|.|TRBD2
TGCAGTGCGTATGGACTAGCGGGAGGTCTAGGGGGTTCGGACCAAGAGACCCAGTACTTC
CSAYGLAGGLGGSDQETQYF
>TRBV29-1|TRBJ2-1|.|TRBD2
TGCAGCGGACTAGCGGGAGGTTTCAATGAGCAGTTCTTC
CSGLAGGFNEQFF
>TRBV9|TRBJ2-6|.|TRBD1
TGTGCCAGCAGCCGTACAGGGGCCTCTGGGGCCAACGTCCTGACTTTC
CASSRTGASGANVLTF
>TRBV7-8|TRBJ1-5|few|.
TGTGCCAGCAGCTTAGAAGGGTCGTTGAGCAATCAGCCCCAGCATTTT
CASSLEGSLSNQPQHF
>TRBV24-1|TRBJ2-2|few|.
TGTGCCACCAGTGATTTCGGCGAGGGAGGGGAGCTGTTTTTT
CATSDFGEGGELFF
>TRBV20-1|TRBJ2-3|few|.
TGCAGTGCCCCCGTGGAGGGTGCTAAGACAGATACGCAGTATTTT
CSAPVEGAKTDTQYF
>TRBV6-5|TRBJ2-7|.|.
TGTGCCAGCAGTTCACTTTCCCGGAGCTCCTACGAGCAGTACTTC
CASSSLSRSSYEQYF
>TRBV27|TRBJ1-4|many|.
TGTGCCAGCAGTTTATCCCGAGACCCTCGCGGAAAACTGTTTTTT
CASSLSRDPRGKLFF
>TRBV10-3|TRBJ1-1|.|.
TGTGCCATCGGCGACTCGGGGGCTTTCTTT
CAIGDSGAFF
>TRBV20-1|TRBJ2-1|.|TRBD2
TGCAGTGCTAGTGTACTAGCGGGGTACAATGAGCAGTTCTTC
CSASVLAGYNEQFF
>TRBV7-9|TRBJ2-3|few|.
TGTGCCAGCAGCCCCGTACGAGATACGCAGTATTTT
CASSPVRDTQYF
>TRBV25-1|TRBJ1-5|few|.
TGTGCCAGCAGTGCGACGGGCGCGCGGCCCCAGCATTTT
CASSATGARPQHF
>TRBV10-3|TRBJ2-7|few|.
TGTGCCATCAACCTCGGAGCGGACTACGAGCAGTACTTC
CAINLGADYEQYF
>TRBV4-1|TRBJ1-5|few|.
TGCGCCAGCAGCCAAACGGACAGTCGATATAGCAATCAGCCCCAGCATTTT
CASSQTDSRYSNQPQHF
>TRBV25-1|TRBJ2-1|.|.
TGTGCCAGCAGTGAAAGGGAGAACAGGGTCCATGAGCAGTTCTTC
CASSERENRVHEQFF